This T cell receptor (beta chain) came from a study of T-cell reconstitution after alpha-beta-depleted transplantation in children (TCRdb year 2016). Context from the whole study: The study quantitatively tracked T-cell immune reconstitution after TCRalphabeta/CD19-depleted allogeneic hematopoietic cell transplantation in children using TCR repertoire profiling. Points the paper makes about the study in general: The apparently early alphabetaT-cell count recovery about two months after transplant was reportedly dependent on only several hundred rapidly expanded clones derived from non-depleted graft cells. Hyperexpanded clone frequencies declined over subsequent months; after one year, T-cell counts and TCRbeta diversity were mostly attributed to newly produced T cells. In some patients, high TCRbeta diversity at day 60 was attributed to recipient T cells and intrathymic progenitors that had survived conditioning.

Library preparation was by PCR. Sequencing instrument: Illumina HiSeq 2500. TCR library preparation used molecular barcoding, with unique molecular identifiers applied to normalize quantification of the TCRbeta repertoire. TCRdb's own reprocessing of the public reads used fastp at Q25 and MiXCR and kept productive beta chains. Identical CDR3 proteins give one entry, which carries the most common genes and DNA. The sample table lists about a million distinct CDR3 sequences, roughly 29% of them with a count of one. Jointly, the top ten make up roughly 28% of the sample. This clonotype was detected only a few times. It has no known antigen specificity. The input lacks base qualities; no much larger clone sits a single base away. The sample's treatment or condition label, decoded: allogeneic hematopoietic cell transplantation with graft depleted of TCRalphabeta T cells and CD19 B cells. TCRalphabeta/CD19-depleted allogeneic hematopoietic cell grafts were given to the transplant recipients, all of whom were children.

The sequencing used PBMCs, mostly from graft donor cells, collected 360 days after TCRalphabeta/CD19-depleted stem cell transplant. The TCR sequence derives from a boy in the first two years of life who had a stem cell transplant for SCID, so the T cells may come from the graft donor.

The nucleotide sequence reads TGTGCCAGCAGCGATGACAGGGGAACTCCTGAAGCTTTCTTT. The resulting protein is CASSDDRGTPEAFF. The chain uses TRBV6-1 and TRBJ1-1; a stretch of 8 junction bases matches TRBD1. Sequences MNHNS (CDR1) and SASEGT (CDR2) are obtained from the germline V gene. Trimmed from V: 6 bases; trimmed from J: 6 bases; junction bases lacking a gene match: 9. The CDR3 spans 14 residues, from the cysteine through the phenylalanine. CDR3 DNA is the only sequence kept; it has 42 bases, read in frame from the first base.